Sequencing of this T cell receptor (beta chain) was carried out in a study of T cells in Graves' hyperthyroidism and ophthalmopathy. Authors of the study amplified TCR beta CDR3 regions from RNA transcripts. A first-round RT-PCR of the TCR CDR3 used the HTBI primer set. Using its own MiXCR run on the multiplex PCR reads, TCRdb lists one record per CDR3 protein. The sample holds some 350,000 distinct CDR3 sequences, about a sixth seen once. Deletions cut 5 bases from V and 4 bases from J, with 13 bases between. The CDR3 extends over 14 amino acids. CDR1 is SEHNR, CDR2 FQNEAQ, per germline (reference sequence).

This sequence originates from a woman between 18 and 29 years old with Graves' hyperthyroidism that later progressed to Graves' ophthalmopathy. V and J are TRBV7-9 and TRBJ2-3, with D perhaps matching TRBD1 or TRBD2 (5 bases each). Sample: blood. CDR3 sequence reads: CASSRETGPDTQYF. As DNA, the CDR3 is TGTGCCAGCAGCCGAGAAACGGGGCCAGATACGCAGTATTTT.